This T cell receptor (beta chain) was sequenced during a study of blood T cell repertoires in COVID-19. Study as a whole: There were acute and convalescent COVID-19 samples, and they came from the United States, Italy and Spain. T cells, B-cell-depleted T cells, or PBMCs supplied cDNA or gDNA.

This clone appeared a single time. The CDR3 is 16 amino acids. Germline V CDR1 and CDR2: MDHEN, SYDVKM. With V trimmed by 2 bases and J by 5 bases, 6 bases remained unmatched. Authors' methods: Reference gene primer amplification gave nucleated cell count estimates. Sequenced by immunoSEQ multiplex PCR; TCRdb stores in-frame clones only, minus some. The V and J calls and the clone size are those of that table, but D and trimming were determined from the DNA. The data hold fewer than 300,000 clones, with almost 85% observed a single time. This TCR was recovered from a man in his fifties or sixties with active or convalescent COVID-19. Sequencing input: peripheral blood. The chain is built from TRBV28 and TRBJ1-5; 10 nucleotides match TRBD1. Written as DNA, the CDR3 is TGTGCCAGCAGTTTAGGGGACAGGGGTATAGATCAGCCCCAGCATTTT. Translated: CASSLGDRGIDQPQHF.